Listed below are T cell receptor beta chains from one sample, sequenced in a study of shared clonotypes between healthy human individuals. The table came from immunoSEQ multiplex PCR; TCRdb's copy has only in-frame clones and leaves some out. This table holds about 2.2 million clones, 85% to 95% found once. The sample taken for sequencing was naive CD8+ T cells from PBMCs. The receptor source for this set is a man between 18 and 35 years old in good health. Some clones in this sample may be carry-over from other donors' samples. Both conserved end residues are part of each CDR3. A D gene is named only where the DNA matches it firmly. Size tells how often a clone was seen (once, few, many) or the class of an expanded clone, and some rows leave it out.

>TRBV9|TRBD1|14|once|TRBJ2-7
TGTGCCAGCAGCGTAAGGGACAGGGGATACGAGCAGTACTTC
CASSVRDRGYEQYF
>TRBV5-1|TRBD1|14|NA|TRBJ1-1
TGCGCCAGCGAGACAGGGGGCTTGAACACTGAAGCTTTCTTT
CASETGGLNTEAFF
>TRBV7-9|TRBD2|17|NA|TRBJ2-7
TGTGCCAGCAGCTTACCAGCTCCCGGGACTAGAACCTACGAGCAGTACTTC
CASSLPAPGTRTYEQYF
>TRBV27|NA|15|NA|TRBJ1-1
TGTGCCAGCAGTTTCCAGTTCCCCAGGAACACTGAAGCTTTCTTT
CASSFQFPRNTEAFF
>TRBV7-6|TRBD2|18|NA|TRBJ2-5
TGTGCCAGCAGCCCGACCCCTAGTTTAGCGGGAAAAGGAGAGACCCAGTACTTC
CASSPTPSLAGKGETQYF
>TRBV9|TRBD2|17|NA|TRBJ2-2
TGTGCCAGCAGCGGGCGACTAGCGGGTCTAAACACCGGGGAGCTGTTTTTT
CASSGRLAGLNTGELFF
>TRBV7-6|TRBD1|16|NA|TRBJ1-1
TGTGCCAGCAGCCCGGAGCCGGGACAGGGTGATACTGAAGCTTTCTTT
CASSPEPGQGDTEAFF
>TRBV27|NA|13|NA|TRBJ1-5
TGTGCCAGCAGTTTGGGGGTGAACCAGCCCCAGCATTTT
CASSLGVNQPQHF
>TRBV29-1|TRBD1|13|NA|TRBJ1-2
TGCAGCGTTAAGGAGGGGGCGCTGAAAGGCTACACCTTC
CSVKEGALKGYTF
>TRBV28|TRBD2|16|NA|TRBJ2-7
TGTGCCAGCAGCGCTGCACTAGCGGGAAGGGTCTACGAGCAGTACTTC
CASSAALAGRVYEQYF
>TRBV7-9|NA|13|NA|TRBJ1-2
TGTGCCAGCAGCTTGTCGGGTATGGATGGCTACACCTTC
CASSLSGMDGYTF
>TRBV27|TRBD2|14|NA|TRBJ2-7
TGTGCCAGCACAACGGGAGGGCCCTCCTACGAGCAGTACTTC
CASTTGGPSYEQYF
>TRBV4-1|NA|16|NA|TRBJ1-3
TGCGCCAGCAGCCAGCAGGAAACGGGACGTGGAAACACCATATATTTT
CASSQQETGRGNTIYF
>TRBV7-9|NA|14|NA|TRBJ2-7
TGTGCCAGCACCTCTACAGGGAACCCCTACGAGCAGTACTTC
CASTSTGNPYEQYF
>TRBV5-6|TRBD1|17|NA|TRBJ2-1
TGTGCCAGCAGCCTCGTCCGGGACAGGGGAGCCCACCGTGAGCAGTTCTTC
CASSLVRDRGAHREQFF
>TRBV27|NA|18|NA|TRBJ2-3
TGTGCCAGCAGTTTTCGAAAGGGGGGCATGACTAGCACAGATACGCAGTATTTT
CASSFRKGGMTSTDTQYF
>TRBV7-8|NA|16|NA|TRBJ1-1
TGTGCCAGCAGCTTAGGACCGACAGGCGTGAACACTGAAGCTTTCTTT
CASSLGPTGVNTEAFF
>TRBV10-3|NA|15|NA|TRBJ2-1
TGTGCCATCACCACGGTGGGATTGAGTGGGAATGAGCAGTTCTTC
CAITTVGLSGNEQFF
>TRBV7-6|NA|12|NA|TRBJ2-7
TGTGCCAGCAGCTCCCCGGGGTTCGAGCAGTACTTC
CASSSPGFEQYF
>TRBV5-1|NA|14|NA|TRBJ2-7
TGCGCCAGCAGCTTGGGAGGCAGCTGGTACGAGCAGTACTTC
CASSLGGSWYEQYF
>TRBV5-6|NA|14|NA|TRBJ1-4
TGTGCCAGCAGCTACAGTGCAACTAATGAAAAACTGTTTTTT
CASSYSATNEKLFF
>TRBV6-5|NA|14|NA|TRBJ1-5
TGTGCCAGCAGCGTCTCCGGGGAAAATCAGCCCCAGCATTTT
CASSVSGENQPQHF
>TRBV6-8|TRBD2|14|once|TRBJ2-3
TGTGCCAGCAACCTAGCGGGATGCACAGATACGCAGTATTTT
CASNLAGCTDTQYF
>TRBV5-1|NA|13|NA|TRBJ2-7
TGCGCCAGCCAGGGTCAGGAGATCTACGAGCAGTACTTC
CASQGQEIYEQYF
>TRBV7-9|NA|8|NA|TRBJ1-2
TGTGCCAGCTCCGGCTACACCTTC
CASSGYTF
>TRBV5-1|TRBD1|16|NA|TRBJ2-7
TGCGCCAGCAGCTTGGGGGGACAGGGAAGGACCTACGAGCAGTACTTC
CASSLGGQGRTYEQYF
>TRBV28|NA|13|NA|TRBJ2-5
TGTGCCAGCAGTTTCCATCCAGGGGAGACCCAGTACTTC
CASSFHPGETQYF
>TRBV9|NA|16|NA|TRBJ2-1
TGTGCCAGCAGCGTAGCTTCGGTAGGAAGGTACAATGAGCAGTTCTTC
CASSVASVGRYNEQFF
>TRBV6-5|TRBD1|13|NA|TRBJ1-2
TGTGCCAGCAGTTACTCTCAGGGGGATGGCTACACCTTC
CASSYSQGDGYTF
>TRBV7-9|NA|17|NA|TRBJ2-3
TGTGCCAGCAGCTCCGCCGCTGAACATCTCAACACAGATACGCAGTATTTT
CASSSAAEHLNTDTQYF
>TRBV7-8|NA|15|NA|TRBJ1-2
TGTGCCAGCAGCTTAATACCGGGACACCGTGGTGGCTACACCTTC
CASSLIPGHRGGYTF
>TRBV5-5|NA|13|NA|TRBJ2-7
TGTGCCAGCAGCTTCGAGGGGTCCTACGAGCAGTACTTC
CASSFEGSYEQYF
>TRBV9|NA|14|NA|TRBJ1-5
TGTGCCAGCAACGAGGGCCAGAGCAATCAGCCCCAGCATTTT
CASNEGQSNQPQHF
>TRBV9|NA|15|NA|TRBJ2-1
TGTGCCAGCAGCGTAGCAGCCGGACTGTACAATGAGCAGTTCTTC
CASSVAAGLYNEQFF
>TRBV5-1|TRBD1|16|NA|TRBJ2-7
TGCGCCAGCAGCATTGGGAGGGGACAGGGCTCCTACGAGCAGTACTTC
CASSIGRGQGSYEQYF
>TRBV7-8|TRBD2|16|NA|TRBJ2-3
TGTGCCAGCAGCCCACGACTAGCGGGAGGGATAGATACGCAGTATTTT
CASSPRLAGGIDTQYF
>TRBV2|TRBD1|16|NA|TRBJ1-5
TGTGCCAGCAGTGAAGCAGGGGGCTATAGCAATCAGCCCCAGCATTTT
CASSEAGGYSNQPQHF
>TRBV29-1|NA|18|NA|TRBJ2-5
TGCAGCGCCCGAATGGGGGCTCTTAGGGACTACCCACAAGAGACCCAGTACTTC
CSARMGALRDYPQETQYF
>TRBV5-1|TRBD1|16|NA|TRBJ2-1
TGCGCCAGCAGCTTGGCTCGGACAGGGGATTACAATGAGCAGTTCTTC
CASSLARTGDYNEQFF